Following are 28 T cell receptor beta chains from one sample sequenced in a study of blood T cell repertoires in COVID-19. Data came from immunoSEQ multiplex PCR; TCRdb stores just in-frame clones and leaves some out. The table includes about 200,000 clones, about nine tenths detected once. Specimen: peripheral blood. The receptors here all came from a man aged 50-60 years with acute or convalescent COVID-19.

The table lists this clone with a few counts. The chain combines TRBV19 with TRBJ1-5, with 8 bases identical to TRBD1. The V gene's germline CDR1 is LNHDA and CDR2 SQIVND (reference sequence). The CDR3 spans 14 residues. V lost 10 bases and J lost 3; bases outside the gene matches: 8. In DNA form, the CDR3 reads TGTGCCAATCCGCAGGGGGCCCCCAATCAGCCCCAGCATTTT. Its translation: CANPQGAPNQPQHF.

The rearrangement links TRBV7-6 to TRBJ2-7, with D hard to call. Trimming left V 1 base short and J 3 bases short, with 10 bases between. CDR3 length equals 14 residues. Germline loops: CDR1 SGHVS, CDR2 FNYEAQ. The CDR3 is CASSLGHPNYEQYF. The CDR3, as DNA: TGTGCCAGCAGCTTAGGACACCCAAACTACGAGCAGTACTTC.

The V gene is TRBV2, the J gene TRBJ1-6, with 8 bases fitting TRBD1. The CDR3 is made up of 15 amino acids. CDR1 SNHLY and CDR2 FYNNEI come from the germline V gene. With 5 bases clipped from V and 3 bases from J, the junction kept 3 bases outside the gene matches. CDR3 residues: CASSTDRVYNSPLHF. The DNA of the CDR3 is TGTGCCAGCAGTACGGACAGGGTCTATAATTCACCCCTCCACTTT.

This clone was observed once. The chain is built from TRBV9 and TRBJ2-1; weak D call: TRBD2 (5 bases). V was clipped by 0 bases and J by 0 bases, with 10 bases between them. Germline V gene lookup returns CDR1 SGDLS and CDR2 YYNGEE. This CDR3 is 16 amino acids long. CDR3 nucleotides: TGTGCCAGCAGCGTAGATCAGCGGAGCTCCTACAATGAGCAGTTCTTC. Translation gives CASSVDQRSSYNEQFF.

In this sample, this clone turned up a few times. CDR3 nucleotide sequence: TGTGCCAGTGCTCTCCAGGGAAGGGCTCAGCCCCAGCATTTT. Translation: CASALQGRAQPQHF. V gene TRBV27 combines with J gene TRBJ1-5; D perhaps matches TRBD1 (5 bases). V gave up 9 bases and J gave up 6 bases, with 18 bases separating them. Germline V gene sequence: CDR1 MNHEY, CDR2 SMNVEV (reference sequence). This CDR3 comprises 14 residues.

This sequence joins TRBV18 and TRBJ2-7; TRBD1 matches 11 bases. Germline lookup yields CDR1 KGHSH and CDR2 LQKENI. With V trimmed by 3 bases and J by 5 bases, 3 bases remained unmatched. CDR3 length equals 14 residues. In DNA form, the CDR3 reads TGTGCCAGCTCACCTAGGACAGGGGGCAACGAGCAGTACTTC. The encoded protein is CASSPRTGGNEQYF.

The CDR3 bases are TGTGCCAGCAGCTTAAAGACAGCTAACACCGGGGAGCTGTTTTTT. It codes for CASSLKTANTGELFF. The chain has TRBV7-3 and TRBJ2-2, with D possibly TRBD1 on 5 matching bases. There are 15 residues in the CDR3. CDR1 SGHTA and CDR2 FQGTGA come from the germline V gene. The V end lost 1 base, the J end lost 2 bases, and 8 bases lay between the germline ends. Full variable domain (remainder filled in from reference TRBV7-3 and TRBJ2-2): GAGVSQTPSNKVTEKGKYVELRCDPISGHTALYWYRQSLGQGPEFLIYFQGTGAADDSGLPNDRFFAVRPEGSVSTLKIQRTERGDSAVYLCASSLKTANTGELFFGEGSRLTVL.

This clone was counted a single time. CDR3 bases: TGTGCCAGCAGCCAAGAAGAGGAGGGTGGGCAGTTCTTC. As protein: CASSQEEEGGQFF. The rearrangement uses TRBV4-2 and TRBJ2-1; a possible D gene is TRBD2 (6 bases). V lost 0 bases, J lost 12 bases, and 12 bases lay in between. CDR1 is LGHNA and CDR2 is YNFKEQ in the germline V gene. The CDR3 loop spans 13 amino acids.

The rearrangement joins TRBV7-9 to TRBJ2-4; TRBD1 aligns across 7 bases. V shed 5 bases, J shed 12 bases, and the junction held 22 bases outside the gene matches. CDR3 length: 17 residues. Germline CDR1 SEHNR, CDR2 FQNEAQ (reference sequence). CDR3: CASSPHLAVSTGATQYF. The CDR3 DNA follows: TGTGCCAGCAGCCCACACCTCGCTGTTAGTACAGGGGCCACTCAGTACTTC. The full variable domain, its missing parts supplied by reference TRBV7-9 and TRBJ2-4, is DTGVSQNPRHKITKRGQNVTFRCDPISEHNRLYWYRQTLGQGPEFLTYFQNEAQLEKSRLLSDRFSAERPKGSFSTLEIQRTEQGDSAMYLCASSPHLAVSTGATQYFGAGTRLSVL.

The chain combines TRBV15 with TRBJ1-4; 8 bases are a match to TRBD1. This CDR3 region has 17 residues. Trimming at V came to 1 base and at J to 0 bases, leaving 4 bases not matched to a gene. The germline gives CDR1 LNHNV, CDR2 YYDKDF (reference sequence). The CDR3 DNA sequence: TGTGCCACCAGCAGAGGACAGGGGATATCAACTAATGAAAAACTGTTTTTT. Amino acid sequence: CATSRGQGISTNEKLFF.

To note about this clone: The same CDR3 arises from other DNA sequences in this sample as well. The chain employs TRBV6-1 and TRBJ2-1, with 8 bases fitting TRBD1. The J segment lost 5 bases and the V segment lost 3 bases, leaving 9 bases of the junction unmatched. The germline V gene has CDR1 MNHNS and CDR2 SASEGT. The CDR3 is made up of 16 amino acids. The CDR3 DNA is TGTGCCAGCAGTGAGATGGGAACAGGGGGGAACAATGAGCAGTTCTTC. Protein: CASSEMGTGGNNEQFF.

This clone occurred once. This chain links TRBV4-1 with TRBJ2-1, with 8 bases lining up with TRBD2. From germline, CDR1 is MGHRA and CDR2 YSYEKL. The V segment lost 1 base and the J segment 6 bases; nucleotides outside the gene matches: 11. The CDR3 consists of 17 residues. The CDR3 DNA sequence: TGCGCCAGCAGCCAAGGGGGCGGGGGGCCCCTCGCCAATGAGCAGTTCTTC. Translating gives CASSQGGGGPLANEQFF.

The CDR3 here is CASSLGASGGVDEQFF. In DNA form, the CDR3 reads TGTGCCAGCAGCTTAGGCGCTAGCGGGGGGGTCGATGAGCAGTTCTTC. The chain recombines TRBV11-3 with TRBJ2-1; 12 positions agree with TRBD2. J lost 8 bases, V lost 1 base, and 6 bases had no gene match. In germline, CDR1 is SGHNT, CDR2 YENEEA. The CDR3 has 16 residues. Supplemented by reference TRBV11-3 and TRBJ2-1, the full variable domain reads EAGVVQSPRYKIIEKKQPVAFWCNPISGHNTLYWYLQNLGQGPELLIRYENEEAVDDSQLPKDRFSAERLKGVDSTLKIQPAELGDSAVYLCASSLGASGGVDEQFFGPGTRLTVL.

This clone occurred once. The chain joins TRBV5-4 to TRBJ2-1; 9 bases are shared with TRBD2. V gave up 2 bases and J gave up 4 bases; unmatched junction bases: 1. The CDR3 spans 14 residues. Germline lookup yields CDR1 SGHNT and CDR2 YYREEE (reference sequence). The CDR3 DNA reads as TGTGCCAGCAGCTTTAGCGGGAGTTACAATGAGCAGTTCTTC. This translates into CASSFSGSYNEQFF.

The chain joins TRBV3-1 (or the pseudogene TRBV3-2) to TRBJ1-5; tentative D call: TRBD1 (6 bases). Germline V gene data show CDR1 as LGHDT and CDR2 as YNNKEL (reference sequence). The CDR3 is 14 amino acids. V lost 4 bases to trimming and J lost 3 bases, with 10 bases between them. CDR3 residues: CASSRGDTNQPQHF. CDR3 coding DNA: TGTGCCAGCAGCCGAGGGGACACCAATCAGCCCCAGCATTTT.

The table lists this clone with a count of one. The V gene is TRBV5-1, the J gene TRBJ2-3, with 9 bases identical to TRBD2. The V gene end was trimmed by 2 bases and the J gene end by 0 bases; junction bases not matched to a gene: 10. In germline, CDR1 is SGHRS, CDR2 YFSETQ. This CDR3 spans 18 amino acids. The CDR3 protein is CASSLAGGYPASTDTQYF. The CDR3 coding sequence is TGCGCCAGCAGCTTAGCGGGAGGTTACCCCGCTAGCACAGATACGCAGTATTTT.

This sequence joins TRBV27 and TRBJ1-1, with 7 bases that match TRBD1. The CDR3 extends over 12 amino acids. V dropped 4 bases and J dropped 8; count of bases not matched to a gene: 4. Germline V gene data show CDR1 as MNHEY and CDR2 as SMNVEV (reference sequence). The CDR3 sequence is CASSSTTGEAFF. The CDR3 DNA follows: TGTGCCAGCAGTTCAACGACAGGGGAAGCTTTCTTT.

This rearrangement joins TRBV7-9 to TRBJ1-4, with D possibly being TRBD1 (6 bases). This CDR3 region has 15 residues. CDR1 and CDR2 (germline): SEHNR, FQNEAQ (reference sequence). Trimming pared 5 bases from V and 3 bases from J, leaving 13 bases between. CDR3 sequence: CASSAPQGPNEKLFF. The CDR3 nucleotides are TGTGCCAGCAGCGCCCCTCAGGGGCCTAATGAAAAACTGTTTTTT. Looking up the rest from reference TRBV7-9 and TRBJ1-4 gives the full variable domain: DTGVSQNPRHKITKRGQNVTFRCDPISEHNRLYWYRQTLGQGPEFLTYFQNEAQLEKSRLLSDRFSAERPKGSFSTLEIQRTEQGDSAMYLCASSAPQGPNEKLFFGSGTQLSVL.

The chain combines TRBV20-1 with TRBJ2-1; D is unresolved. The ends were cut back, 6 bases at V and 7 bases at J, with 10 bases in the middle. This CDR3 contains 11 residues. Per the germline V gene, CDR1 is DFQATT and CDR2 is SNEGSKA (reference sequence). CDR3: CSANPRNEQFF. The CDR3 DNA is TGCAGTGCAAACCCGCGGAATGAGCAGTTCTTC.

The chain employs TRBV7-6 and TRBJ1-4; 9 bases fit TRBD1. The CDR3 runs to 14 residues. Per the germline V gene, CDR1 is SGHVS and CDR2 is FNYEAQ. Germline trimming cut 6 bases from V and 7 bases from J; bases unmatched to any gene: 6. CDR3 sequence reads: CASSSGTGFEKLFF. CDR3 DNA: TGTGCCAGCAGTTCCGGGACAGGGTTTGAAAAACTGTTTTTT.

The rearrangement links TRBV5-1 to TRBJ2-7, with 13 bases matching TRBD2. V shed 4 bases, J shed 5 bases, and the junction held 12 bases outside the gene matches. The CDR3 has 17 amino acids. Germline V lookup: CDR1 SGHRS, CDR2 YFSETQ. The CDR3 sequence: CASSEHPGLAGVNEQYF. The CDR3 nucleotides are TGCGCCAGCAGCGAACACCCCGGACTAGCGGGGGTCAACGAGCAGTACTTC.

V and J are TRBV20-1 and TRBJ1-5; no firm D call. V shed 3 bases and J shed 4 bases, with 7 bases lying between them. Per germline, CDR1 DFQATT and CDR2 SNEGSKA (reference sequence). CDR3 length: 12 amino acids. This CDR3 reads CSASVFNQPQHF. The CDR3 DNA follows: TGCAGTGCTAGTGTCTTTAATCAGCCCCAGCATTTT.

About this clone itself: This same CDR3 is encoded by further DNA sequences in the sample. The V call is TRBV12-3 or TRBV12-4, the J call TRBJ2-5; D is possibly TRBD2 (6 bases). The CDR3 extends over 11 amino acids. The V end lost 6 bases, the J end lost 4 bases, and 6 bases lay between the germline ends. The CDR3 bases are TGTGCCAGCAGGCGGGGAGAGACCCAGTACTTC. Encoded protein: CASRRGETQYF.

This clone occurred a few times. This CDR3 reads CASSLGHTDTQYF. The CDR3 bases are TGTGCCAGCAGCCTGGGACATACAGATACGCAGTATTTT. This rearrangement joins TRBV11-3 to TRBJ2-3, with D perhaps matching TRBD1 (6 bases). CDR1 and CDR2 from the germline V gene are SGHNT and YENEEA. Between the trimmed V and J ends, which lost 5 bases and 3 bases, there was a span of 9 bases. This CDR3 region has 13 residues.

V is TRBV18 and J is TRBJ2-1, with 7 positions matching TRBD2. The CDR3 runs 17 residues. Germline V gene lookup returns CDR1 KGHSH and CDR2 LQKENI. With 4 bases clipped from V and 3 bases from J, the junction kept 12 bases outside the gene matches. The CDR3 DNA follows: TGTGCCAGCTCACGCGTAGGTCTAGCGGATCGCTACAATGAGCAGTTCTTC. Translation: CASSRVGLADRYNEQFF. Full variable domain (outside the CDR3, taken from reference TRBV18 and TRBJ2-1): NAGVMQNPRHLVRRRGQEARLRCSPMKGHSHVYWYRQLPEEGLKFMVYLQKENIIDESGMPKERFSAEFPKEGPSILRIQQVVRGDSAAYFCASSRVGLADRYNEQFFGPGTRLTVL.

The chain couples TRBV3-1 (or the pseudogene TRBV3-2) to TRBJ2-5; TRBD2 might be the D (6 bases). V was clipped by 6 bases and J by 2 bases, with 16 bases between them. Per germline, CDR1 LGHDT and CDR2 YNNKEL (reference sequence). This CDR3 is built from 15 residues. The CDR3 DNA reads TGTGCCAGCAGACCCCTCCTAGCGAGTCAAGAGACCCAGTACTTC. Encoded protein: CASRPLLASQETQYF.

This chain links TRBV5-6 with TRBJ1-1, with unresolved D. This CDR3 is built from 13 residues. The V end lost 0 bases, the J end lost 10 bases, and 13 bases lay between the germline ends. Per germline, CDR1 SGHDT and CDR2 YYEEEE. The CDR3 reads CASSLVGSEVAFF. CDR3 coding DNA: TGTGCCAGCAGCTTGGTGGGGTCGGAGGTAGCTTTCTTT.

The chain uses TRBV6-7 and TRBJ2-1; D uncertain. TRBV6-7 is annotated as an ORF whose role is uncertain. The CDR3 length is 11 residues. V was pared by 7 bases and J by 8 bases, with 9 bases between. The CDR3 reads CASIPSYEQFF. CDR3 coding DNA: TGTGCCAGCATCCCCTCCTATGAGCAGTTCTTC.